The 31 T cell receptor beta chains below were found in one sample sequenced in a study of shared clonotypes between healthy human individuals. Assay: immunoSEQ multiplex PCR; the TCRdb copy retains only in-frame clones and omits some. Here the sample spans approximately 740,000 clones, 74% being singletons. Sequenced: memory CD4+ T cells sorted from blood. The subset denotes: CD45RA-negative fraction. Receptors were obtained from a woman aged 25 to 39 in good health.

This clone occurred once. The chain combines TRBV19 with TRBJ2-7, with a weak D call TRBD2 (6 bases). CDR1 and CDR2 from the germline V gene are LNHDA and SQIVND (reference sequence). With 3 bases removed from V and 5 bases from J, the gap between germline ends came to 17 bases. CDR3 length: 15 residues. The chain's CDR3 is CASSISSRRVDEQYF. CDR3 DNA: TGTGCCAGTAGTATTTCTAGCAGGAGGGTCGACGAGCAGTACTTC. Variable domain in full (rest from reference TRBV19 and TRBJ2-7): DGGITQSPKYLFRKEGQNVTLSCEQNLNHDAMYWYRQDPGQGLRLIYYSQIVNDFQKGDIAEGYSVSREKKESFPLTVTSAQKNPTAFYLCASSISSRRVDEQYFGPGTRLTVT.

J is TRBJ1-4 and V is TRBV6-6, with D possibly being TRBD1 (5 bases). The CDR3 totals 14 residues. Germline V CDR1 and CDR2: MNHNY, SVGAGI (reference sequence). V shed 6 bases and J shed 5 bases, with 13 bases lying between them. CDR3 region: CASRTGTLNEKLFF. CDR3 DNA sequence: TGTGCCAGCAGGACCGGGACCTTAAATGAAAAACTGTTTTTT.

This clone was picked up a small number of times. This chain joins TRBV4-1 and TRBJ1-6; D remains unclear. V lost 0 bases, J lost 9 bases, and 6 bases lay in between. The CDR3 length is 13 residues. Germline V gene data show CDR1 as MGHRA and CDR2 as YSYEKL. CDR3 sequence (DNA): TGCGCCAGCAGCCAAGAGAGTGGTTCACCCCTCCACTTT. Translated: CASSQESGSPLHF.

V is TRBV6-7 and J is TRBJ2-1, with 9 bases identical to TRBD2. TRBV6-7 is identified as an open reading frame with a role that is uncertain. This CDR3 spans 19 amino acids. With 0 bases clipped from V and 3 bases from J, the junction kept 12 bases outside the gene matches. The CDR3 loop reads CASSYSLVASGEVYNEQFF. As DNA, the CDR3 is TGTGCCAGCAGTTACTCGTTGGTAGCTAGCGGGGAGGTCTACAATGAGCAGTTCTTC.

In the case of this clone: A far bigger clonotype differs at one base, so this is likely a read error. V is TRBV6-5 and J is TRBJ2-7; D possibly corresponds to TRBD2 (5 bases). Germline assignment: CDR1 MNHEY and CDR2 SVGAGI. The CDR3 has 16 amino acids. The CDR3 sequence is CANSYSMPGLQYEQYF. The CDR3 DNA sequence: TGTGCCAACAGTTACTCGATGCCTGGACTTCAATACGAGCAGTACTTC.

As DNA, the CDR3 is TGCGCCAGCAACCCGGGACAGGGAAATGAGCAGTTCTTC. Its translation: CASNPGQGNEQFF. The chain carries TRBV10-1 and TRBJ2-1; the match to TRBD1 covers 9 bases. Germline CDR1 and CDR2: WNHNN and SYGVQD (reference sequence). The V segment lost 7 bases and the J segment 7 bases; nucleotides outside the gene matches: 5. The CDR3 is 13 residues long.

The CDR3, as DNA: TGCAGCGTGCAGGGGGCAGGTCAGCCCCAGCATTTT. This sequence encodes CSVQGAGQPQHF. The V and J genes are TRBV29-1 and TRBJ1-5, with 8 bases aligning to TRBD1. Germline trimming cut 6 bases from V and 6 bases from J; bases unmatched to any gene: 4. Germline CDR1 and CDR2: SQVTM and ANQGSEA. The CDR3 length is 12 residues.

The chain employs TRBV9 and TRBJ2-7; TRBD2 might be the D (5 bases). V dropped 3 bases and J dropped 3 bases, with 16 bases sitting between them. The CDR3 contains 15 residues. Germline V gene data show CDR1 as SGDLS and CDR2 as YYNGEE. CDR3 coding DNA: TGTGCCAGCAGCGGAAAAGACACCGGGAACTACGAGCAGTACTTC. Its protein product is CASSGKDTGNYEQYF.

This chain joins TRBV25-1 and TRBJ2-7; D could derive from TRBD1 or TRBD2 (5 bases each). V shed 3 bases and J shed 7 bases, with 13 bases lying between them. The CDR3 length is 13 residues. The V gene's germline CDR1 is MGHDK and CDR2 SYGVNS. The CDR3 loop reads CASSDEGAGEQYF. DNA for the CDR3: TGTGCCAGCAGTGATGAAGGGGCGGGTGAGCAGTACTTC.

About this clone itself: The sample carries other DNA sequences with the same CDR3. J is TRBJ1-1 and V is TRBV29-1, with D hard to call. Trimming left V 5 bases short and J 2 bases short, with 6 bases between. CDR3 length equals 11 residues. Germline V gene sequence: CDR1 SQVTM, CDR2 ANQGSEA. CDR3: CSVRVNTEAFF. DNA of the CDR3: TGCAGCGTTAGGGTAAACACTGAAGCTTTCTTT.

The gene calls are TRBV2 and TRBJ2-2, with 8 bases aligning to TRBD2. Germline loops: CDR1 SNHLY, CDR2 FYNNEI. This CDR3 contains 15 residues. Trimming took 8 bases from V and 1 from J; bases not matched to a gene: 6. Here the CDR3 reads CASWAGGLNTGELFF. The CDR3 coding sequence is TGTGCCAGCTGGGCGGGAGGTTTGAACACCGGGGAGCTGTTTTTT. The whole variable domain, filled in from reference TRBV2 and TRBJ2-2, reads EPEVTQTPSHQVTQMGQEVILRCVPISNHLYFYWYRQILGQKVEFLVSFYNNEISEKSEIFDDQFSVERPDGSNFTLKIRSTKLEDSAMYFCASWAGGLNTGELFFGEGSRLTVL.

The chain uses TRBV19 and TRBJ1-5; the D gene is possibly TRBD1 (6 bases). CDR1 and CDR2 from the germline V gene are LNHDA and SQIVND (reference sequence). V gave up 6 bases and J gave up 2 bases, with 11 bases separating them. The CDR3 has 14 amino acids. This CDR3 reads CASRSGGGNQPQHF. The CDR3 bases are TGTGCCAGTAGATCTGGGGGCGGCAATCAGCCCCAGCATTTT.

The chain uses TRBV7-9 and TRBJ2-2; no reliable D call. Germline CDR1 and CDR2: SEHNR and FQNEAQ (reference sequence). The length of the CDR3 is 15 residues. The ends were cut back, 3 bases at V and 1 base at J, with 9 bases in the middle. The DNA for the CDR3 is TGTGCCAGCAGCTTCCGGCGGCAGAACACCGGGGAGCTGTTTTTT. Amino acid sequence: CASSFRRQNTGELFF.

Points on this clone: A read error may be the cause here, since a much bigger clone is one base away. This sample also contains other DNA sequences that code for the same CDR3. The chain carries TRBV25-1 and TRBJ2-3; D ambiguous. Trimming left V 4 bases short and J 0 bases short, with 2 bases between. Germline-derived CDR1 and CDR2 are MGHDK and SYGVNS. The CDR3 loop spans 12 amino acids. The CDR3, as DNA: TGTGCCAGCAGTGGGAGCACAGATACGCAGTATTTT. It is translated as CASSGSTDTQYF.

V is TRBV7-3 and J is TRBJ2-1, with 7 positions matching TRBD1. J lost 6 bases, V lost 5 bases, and 4 bases had no gene match. CDR1 and CDR2 from the germline V gene are SGHTA and FQGTGA. This CDR3 spans 13 amino acids. This CDR3 reads CASSKQGINEQFF. In nucleotides, the CDR3 is TGTGCCAGCAGCAAACAGGGGATCAATGAGCAGTTCTTC.

This clone was seen just once. This sequence joins TRBV29-1 and TRBJ2-3; weak D call: TRBD1 (6 bases). V lost 4 bases and J 5 bases, leaving 19 bases between the germline ends. Germline V CDR1 and CDR2: SQVTM, ANQGSEA. The CDR3 length is 15 residues. CDR3 coding DNA: TGCAGCGTTGGCCGACAGGAGGTGGTGAAAGATACGCAGTATTTT. Translated, it gives CSVGRQEVVKDTQYF.

Concerning this clone itself: The sample contains more than one DNA sequence encoding this CDR3. This chain uses TRBV2 with TRBJ1-3; 7 bases fit TRBD1. V lost 6 bases and J lost 0; bases outside the gene matches: 5. Germline CDR1 and CDR2: SNHLY and FYNNEI. This CDR3 is 15 amino acids long. The CDR3 loop is CASRGQPSSGNTIYF. DNA of the CDR3: TGTGCCAGCAGGGGACAGCCATCCTCTGGAAACACCATATATTTT. Based on the CDR3 plus reference TRBV2 and TRBJ1-3, the full variable domain is EPEVTQTPSHQVTQMGQEVILRCVPISNHLYFYWYRQILGQKVEFLVSFYNNEISEKSEIFDDQFSVERPDGSNFTLKIRSTKLEDSAMYFCASRGQPSSGNTIYFGEGSWLTVV.

The chain couples TRBV5-4 to TRBJ2-3; D unresolved. CDR1 and CDR2 from the germline V gene are SGHNT and YYREEE (reference sequence). There are 14 residues in the CDR3. V was shortened by 3 bases and J by 2 bases, with 10 bases between the two germline ends. The CDR3 loop reads CASSSQTNTDTQYF. Written as DNA, the CDR3 is TGTGCCAGCAGCTCTCAGACAAACACAGATACGCAGTATTTT. Drawing the rest from reference TRBV5-4 and TRBJ2-3, the complete variable domain is ETGVTQSPTHLIKTRGQQVTLRCSSQSGHNTVSWYQQALGQGPQFIFQYYREEENGRGNFPPRFSGLQFPNYSSELNVNALELDDSALYLCASSSQTNTDTQYFGPGTRLTVL.

This clone was detected only a few times. V is TRBV27 and J is TRBJ2-7; D is perhaps TRBD2 (5 bases). Germline CDR1 MNHEY, CDR2 SMNVEV (reference sequence). The V end lost 10 bases, the J end lost 0 bases, and 19 bases lay between the germline ends. The CDR3 is made up of 15 amino acids. CDR3 sequence: CATRYDGAASYEQYF. DNA of the CDR3: TGTGCCACCCGGTATGATGGAGCGGCCTCCTACGAGCAGTACTTC.

V is TRBV27 and J is TRBJ2-3; TRBD1 matches at 8 bases. V was pared by 5 bases and J by 4 bases, with 11 bases of the junction left unmatched. CDR3 length equals 16 residues. Germline CDR1 is MNHEY and CDR2 is SMNVEV (reference sequence). CDR3 nucleotide sequence: TGTGCCAGCAGTGGCCAGGGGGCGCTTGGTTCAGATACGCAGTATTTT. Translated, it gives CASSGQGALGSDTQYF.

CDR3: CASSPPTGVDEQYF. In DNA, the CDR3 is TGTGCCAGCTCACCACCGACGGGGGTGGACGAGCAGTACTTC. The chain recombines TRBV18 with TRBJ2-7, with TRBD2 as a possible D gene (6 bases). Germline-derived CDR1 and CDR2 are KGHSH and LQKENI. V was cut by 0 bases and J by 5 bases, with 11 bases left in between. This CDR3 comprises 14 residues.

The chain carries TRBV27 and TRBJ2-7; 8 nucleotides agree with TRBD2. Germline trimming cut 9 bases from V and 5 bases from J; bases unmatched to any gene: 15. The CDR3 is 15 amino acids. CDR1 is MNHEY, CDR2 SMNVEV, per germline (reference sequence). CDR3: CASTPGLGIIHEQYF. In DNA, the CDR3 is TGTGCCAGTACCCCGGGACTAGGAATAATCCACGAGCAGTACTTC.

In this sample, this clone turned up once. The CDR3 sequence is CASSISGGSSYEQYF. DNA of the CDR3: TGTGCCAGTAGTATCTCTGGCGGGAGCTCCTACGAGCAGTACTTC. The chain employs TRBV19 and TRBJ2-7, with TRBD2 matching over 7 bases. Germline loops: CDR1 LNHDA, CDR2 SQIVND (reference sequence). Germline trimming cut 3 bases from V and 0 bases from J; bases unmatched to any gene: 5. The CDR3 has 15 residues. The full variable domain, its missing parts supplied by reference TRBV19 and TRBJ2-7, is DGGITQSPKYLFRKEGQNVTLSCEQNLNHDAMYWYRQDPGQGLRLIYYSQIVNDFQKGDIAEGYSVSREKKESFPLTVTSAQKNPTAFYLCASSISGGSSYEQYFGPGTRLTVT.

The V gene is TRBV15, the J gene TRBJ2-7; D not certain. The CDR3 runs to 15 residues. Trimming left V 1 base short and J 0 bases short, with 10 bases between. Per germline, CDR1 LNHNV and CDR2 YYDKDF (reference sequence). In DNA form, the CDR3 reads TGTGCCACCAGCAGAGTTGTGGGTGGCTCCTACGAGCAGTACTTC. Translation gives CATSRVVGGSYEQYF.

The rearrangement uses TRBV7-6 and TRBJ1-3; D unclear. V lost 5 bases and J 2 bases, leaving 7 bases between the germline ends. The CDR3 runs 13 residues. The V gene's germline CDR1 is SGHVS and CDR2 FNYEAQ. For the CDR3, the DNA is TGTGCCAGCAGCCGCGGGGCTGGAAACACCATATATTTT. Protein product: CASSRGAGNTIYF.

The V gene is TRBV19, the J gene TRBJ2-2; 9 bases match TRBD1. CDR1 LNHDA and CDR2 SQIVND come from the germline V gene (reference sequence). The V gene end was trimmed by 5 bases and the J gene end by 5 bases; junction bases not matched to a gene: 6. This CDR3 is 15 amino acids long. The DNA for the CDR3 is TGTGCCAGTAGTCTGGGACAGGGAACAACCGGGGAGCTGTTTTTT. Its translation: CASSLGQGTTGELFF.

This chain connects TRBV6-7 to TRBJ2-1, with no clear D. TRBV6-7 is an ORF for which the function is uncertain. Trimming took 1 base from V and 6 from J, leaving 13 bases between them. The CDR3 is 15 residues long. CDR3 coding DNA: TGTGCCAGCAGTTACTGTGCGCCAGAGACCAATGAGCAGTTCTTC. It yields the protein CASSYCAPETNEQFF.

The chain couples TRBV5-8 to TRBJ1-2, with D perhaps TRBD1 (5 bases). This CDR3 spans 11 amino acids. Germline assignment: CDR1 SGHTS and CDR2 YDEGEE. With 6 bases removed from V and 8 bases from J, the gap between germline ends came to 11 bases. The CDR3 coding sequence is TGTGCCAGCAACCTCAGGGAAGGCTACACCTTC. It yields the protein CASNLREGYTF.

The V gene is TRBV29-1, the J gene TRBJ1-3; D unresolved. V lost 7 bases and J 0 bases, leaving 10 bases between the germline ends. CDR1 SQVTM and CDR2 ANQGSEA come from the germline V gene. The CDR3 is made up of 13 amino acids. CDR3 protein: CSGRQTSGNTIYF. CDR3 sequence (DNA): TGCAGCGGCCGGCAGACCTCTGGAAACACCATATATTTT.

This clone was seen a handful of times. Other DNA variants within this sample encode the same CDR3. V and J are TRBV28 and TRBJ1-4; perhaps TRBD1 as D (5 bases). Germline V lookup: CDR1 MDHEN, CDR2 SYDVKM. This CDR3 is built from 14 residues. Trimming removed 3 bases from V and 2 bases from J, with 7 bases in between. The CDR3: CASSFGATNEKLFF. CDR3 DNA sequence: TGTGCCAGCAGTTTTGGGGCGACTAATGAAAAACTGTTTTTT.

In the case of this clone: Other nucleotide sequences in the sample specify the same CDR3. V is TRBV5-1 and J is TRBJ1-5, with 7 bases aligning to TRBD1. CDR1 and CDR2 (germline): SGHRS, YFSETQ. CDR3 length: 14 amino acids. V was pared by 3 bases and J by 4 bases, with 4 bases of the junction left unmatched. In DNA, the CDR3 is TGCGCCAGCAGCTCCGGGACAGAGAATCAGCCCCAGCATTTT. As protein: CASSSGTENQPQHF.